This is a list of T cell receptor beta chains from one sample in a study of CD4 T cells in relation to SARS-CoV-2 and coronaviruses. The repertoire was sequenced with immunoSEQ multiplex PCR; TCRdb's copy has only in-frame clones and lacks some. The table has under 65,000 clones, 86% seen once. Sequencing was carried out using memory CD4+ T cells from PBMCs. The receptors were sampled from a human donor in good health. The CDR3 runs from the conserved cysteine through the conserved F or W. Each record gives: V gene, D gene, J gene, clone size, CDR3 DNA, CDR3 protein. A D gene is named only where the DNA matches it firmly. Size is omitted from some rows. Given values are once, few, many or a class for expanded clones.

TRBV7-6	TRBD2	TRBJ2-1	NA	TGTGCCAGCAGCAGATCCCTAGCGGGAGGTATCAATGAGCAGTTCTTC	CASSRSLAGGINEQFF
TRBV28	NA	TRBJ1-1	NA	TGTGCCAGCAGTTTATTCAATCTTCCGGGGGTAGTCACTGAAGCTTTCTTT	CASSLFNLPGVVTEAFF
TRBV10-3	TRBD1	TRBJ2-7	NA	TGTGCCACAGTTCCCTCCCCGGGACAGGGTAGCGAGCAGTACTTC	CATVPSPGQGSEQYF
TRBV5-1	TRBD1	TRBJ2-7	NA	TGCGCCAGCAGCGGGACAGTCTCCTACGAGCAGTACTTC	CASSGTVSYEQYF
TRBV5-1	NA	TRBJ2-7	NA	TGCGCCAGCAGCCCAGGGACTGCAAGCTACGAGCAGTACTTC	CASSPGTASYEQYF
TRBV6-5	NA	TRBJ2-7	NA	TGTGCCAGCAGTTCCCTCGGACGGTCCGGGGGAGAGCAGTACTTC	CASSSLGRSGGEQYF
TRBV2	TRBD1	TRBJ2-2	few	TGTGCCAGCACAGGACAGGGGGGGGTAGGCACCGGGGAGCTGTTTTTT	CASTGQGGVGTGELFF
TRBV28	NA	TRBJ1-6	NA	TGTGCCAGCAGCCCCCCCGGGCGAGCATCACCCCTCCACTTT	CASSPPGRASPLHF
TRBV7-8	NA	TRBJ1-3	NA	TGTGCCAGCAGATCAATTGGAAACACCATATATTTT	CASRSIGNTIYF
TRBV28	NA	TRBJ1-5	NA	TGTGCCAGCAATCCCGCCGGAGGGGGCAATCAGCCCCAGCATTTT	CASNPAGGGNQPQHF
TRBV7-9	NA	TRBJ1-5	NA	TGTGCCAGCAGCTTAGGATGGGGGTCTGGCAATCAGCCCCAGCATTTT	CASSLGWGSGNQPQHF
TRBV7-8	NA	TRBJ2-5	NA	TGTGCCAGCAGCCCCCGGACAGAAGAGACCCAGTACTTC	CASSPRTEETQYF
TRBV13	TRBD2	TRBJ2-1	once	TGTGCCAGCAGCGTGACTAGCGGGAGATTCCGGGAGCAGTTCTTC	CASSVTSGRFREQFF
TRBV20-1	NA	TRBJ2-7	NA	TGCAGTGCTAGTGGGCGGGGACAGACTTCGGGGGAGCAGTACTTC	CSASGRGQTSGEQYF
TRBV5-4	NA	TRBJ2-3	NA	TGTGCCAGCAGCCTTACAGGGAGAACGACAGATACGCAGTATTTT	CASSLTGRTTDTQYF
TRBV30	NA	TRBJ1-4	NA	TGTGCCTGGAGGAGGGAATCTAATGAAAAACTGTTTTTT	CAWRRESNEKLFF
TRBV7-3	NA	TRBJ2-3	once	TGTGCCAGCAGCTTAATCGCCACAGATACGCAGTATTTT	CASSLIATDTQYF